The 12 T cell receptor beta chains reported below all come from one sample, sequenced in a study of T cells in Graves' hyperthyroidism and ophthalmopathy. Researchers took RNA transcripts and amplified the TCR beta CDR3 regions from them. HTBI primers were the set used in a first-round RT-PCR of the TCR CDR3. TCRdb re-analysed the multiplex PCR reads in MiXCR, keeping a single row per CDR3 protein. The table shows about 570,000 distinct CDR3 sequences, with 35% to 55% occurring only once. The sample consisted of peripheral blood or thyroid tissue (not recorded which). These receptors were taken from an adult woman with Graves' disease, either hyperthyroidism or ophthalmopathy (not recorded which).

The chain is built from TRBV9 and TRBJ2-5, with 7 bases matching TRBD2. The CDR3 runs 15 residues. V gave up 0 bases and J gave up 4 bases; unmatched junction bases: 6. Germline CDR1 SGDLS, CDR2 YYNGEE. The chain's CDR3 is CASSVDGGVGETQYF. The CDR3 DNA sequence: TGTGCCAGCAGCGTAGATGGGGGGGTCGGAGAGACCCAGTACTTC. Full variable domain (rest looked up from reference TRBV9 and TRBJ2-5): DSGVTQTPKHLITATGQRVTLRCSPRSGDLSVYWYQQSLDQGLQFLIQYYNGEERAKGNILERFSAQQFPDLHSELNLSSLELGDSALYFCASSVDGGVGETQYFGPGTRLLVL.

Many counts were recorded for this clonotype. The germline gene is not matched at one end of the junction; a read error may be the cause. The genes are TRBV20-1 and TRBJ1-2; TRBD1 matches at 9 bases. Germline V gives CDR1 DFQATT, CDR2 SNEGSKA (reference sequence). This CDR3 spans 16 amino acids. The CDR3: CSARDGMRTGERGYTF. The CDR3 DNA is TGCAGTGCAAGAGACGGGATGAGGACAGGGGAACGCGGCTACACCTTC.

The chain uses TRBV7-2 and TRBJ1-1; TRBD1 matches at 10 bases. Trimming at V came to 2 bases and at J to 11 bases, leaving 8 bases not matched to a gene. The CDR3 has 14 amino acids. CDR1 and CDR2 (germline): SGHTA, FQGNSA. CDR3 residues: CASSLTRTGGRAFF. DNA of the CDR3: TGTGCCAGCAGCTTAACAAGGACAGGGGGACGGGCTTTCTTT.

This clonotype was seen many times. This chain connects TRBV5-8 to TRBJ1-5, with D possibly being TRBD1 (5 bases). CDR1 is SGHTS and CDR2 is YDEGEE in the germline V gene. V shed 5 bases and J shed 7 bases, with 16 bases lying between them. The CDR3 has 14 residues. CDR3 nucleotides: TGTGCCAGCAGGATGAATACAGGTTCGCAGCCCCAGCATTTT. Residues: CASRMNTGSQPQHF.

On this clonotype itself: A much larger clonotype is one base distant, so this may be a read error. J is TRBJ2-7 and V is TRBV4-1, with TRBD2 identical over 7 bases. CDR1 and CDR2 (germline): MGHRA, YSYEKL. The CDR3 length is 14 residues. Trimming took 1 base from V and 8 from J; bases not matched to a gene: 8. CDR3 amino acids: CASSQAGGPDKQYF. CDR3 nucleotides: TGCGCCAGCAGCCAAGCGGGAGGACCCGACAAGCAGTACTTC.

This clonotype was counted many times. The CDR3 here is CSARQEGNSSPQHF. CDR3 DNA: TGCAGTGCAAGACAGGAGGGGAATTCGTCGCCCCAGCATTTT. This chain connects TRBV20-1 to TRBJ1-5; possible D gene TRBD1, 6 bases. CDR3 length: 14 amino acids. V gave up 6 bases and J gave up 9 bases, with 21 bases separating them. The germline V gene has CDR1 DFQATT and CDR2 SNEGSKA (reference sequence).

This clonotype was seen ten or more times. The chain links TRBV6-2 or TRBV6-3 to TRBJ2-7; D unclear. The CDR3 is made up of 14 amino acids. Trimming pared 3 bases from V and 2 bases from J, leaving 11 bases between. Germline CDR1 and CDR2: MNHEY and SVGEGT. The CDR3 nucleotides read TGTGCCAGCAGTTATGGGCGGTCCGCCTACGAGCAGTACTTC. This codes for CASSYGRSAYEQYF.

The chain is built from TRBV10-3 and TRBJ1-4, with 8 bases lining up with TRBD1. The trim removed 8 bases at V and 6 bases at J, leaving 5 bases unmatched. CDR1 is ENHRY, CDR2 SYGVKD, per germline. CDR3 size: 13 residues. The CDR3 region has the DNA TGTGCCATCGGTTCGGACAGGGATGAAAAACTGTTTTTT. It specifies CAIGSDRDEKLFF.

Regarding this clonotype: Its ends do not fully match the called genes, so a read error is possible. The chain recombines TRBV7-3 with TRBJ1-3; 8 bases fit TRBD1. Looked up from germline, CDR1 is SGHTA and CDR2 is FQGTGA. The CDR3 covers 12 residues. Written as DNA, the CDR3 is TGTGCCAGCAGCGTAACAGGGGGCACCATATATTTT. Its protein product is CASSVTGGTIYF.

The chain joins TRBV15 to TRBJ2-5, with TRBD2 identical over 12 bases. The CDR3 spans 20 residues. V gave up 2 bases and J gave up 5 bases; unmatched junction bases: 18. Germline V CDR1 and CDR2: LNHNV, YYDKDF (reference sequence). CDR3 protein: CATSRPDRLAGGPWWETQYF. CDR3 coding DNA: TGTGCCACCAGCAGACCAGACCGGCTAGCGGGAGGGCCGTGGTGGGAGACCCAGTACTTC. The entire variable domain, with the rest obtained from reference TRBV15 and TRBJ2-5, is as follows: DAMVIQNPRYQVTQFGKPVTLSCSQTLNHNVMYWYQQKSSQAPKLLFHYYDKDFNNEADTPDNFQSRRPNTSFCFLDIRSPGLGDTAMYLCATSRPDRLAGGPWWETQYFGPGTRLLVL.

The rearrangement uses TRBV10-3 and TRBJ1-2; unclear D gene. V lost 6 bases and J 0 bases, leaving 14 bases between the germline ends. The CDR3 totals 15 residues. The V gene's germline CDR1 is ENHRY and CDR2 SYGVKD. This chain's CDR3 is CAISVEGRTNYGYTF. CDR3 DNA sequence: TGTGCCATCAGCGTTGAAGGCCGGACTAACTATGGCTACACCTTC.

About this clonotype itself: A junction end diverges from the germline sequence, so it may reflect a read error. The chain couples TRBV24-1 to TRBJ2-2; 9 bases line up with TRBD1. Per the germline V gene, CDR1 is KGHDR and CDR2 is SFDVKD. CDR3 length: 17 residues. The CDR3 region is CATSDLMTGGGTGELFF. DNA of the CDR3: TGTGCCACCAGTGATTTGATGACAGGGGGTGGCACCGGAGAGCTGTTTTTT.